This TCR beta chain comes out of a study of T cells in Graves' hyperthyroidism and ophthalmopathy. On the study more broadly: Prior to any treatment, at the point of initial diagnosis, peripheral blood was collected.

TCR beta CDR3 region amplification was performed from RNA transcripts. The study used the HTBI primer set for a first-round RT-PCR of the TCR CDR3. TCRdb reprocessed the multiplex PCR reads via MiXCR and lists one record per CDR3 protein. The top ten hold roughly 3.5% of the sample, which has approximately 380,000 distinct CDR3 sequences, 15% to 20% seen once. There are many counts of this clonotype. Patients aged 18 to 65 had newly diagnosed hyperthyroidism that had lasted under 2 months. Out of over 7.5 ml of fresh peripheral blood came the PBMCs. This CDR3 is 16 amino acids long. Unmatched junction bases numbered 9, after V lost 3 bases and J lost 4 bases. The germline CDR1 and CDR2 sequences are MDHEN and SYDVKM.

This receptor was taken from a woman aged 18-29 years with Graves' hyperthyroidism. The chain couples TRBV28 to TRBJ1-5, with 7 bases fitting TRBD1. Sequenced material: blood. The CDR3 DNA is TGTGCCAGCAGTTTCGGGACAGTTTTACCAAATCAGCCCCAGCATTTT. As protein: CASSFGTVLPNQPQHF.